These T cell receptor beta chains were read from a single sample in a study of Tregs in tolerant kidney transplant recipients. Using immunoSEQ multiplex PCR, the repertoire was profiled, and TCRdb retains in-frame clones only, with some absent. The table shows over 85,000 clones, with roughly 93% occurring only once. The sample in question was CD4+ T cells from blood, obtained before the transplant. All receptors come from a human donor who received a combined kidney and bone marrow transplant. The CDR3 runs from the conserved cysteine through the conserved F or W. D genes are given only for firm matches. Not all rows give a size; the values are once, few, many and, for expanded clones, a class.

>TRBV9|TRBJ2-5|-|-
CASSVGDWETQYF
TGTGCCAGCAGCGTAGGGGACTGGGAGACCCAGTACTTC
>TRBV7-6|TRBJ2-1|once|-
CASSSPGSYEQFF
TGTGCCAGCAGCTCGCCGGGAAGCTATGAGCAGTTCTTC
>TRBV19|TRBJ2-2|-|TRBD1
CASSSLPGQEAGELFF
TGTGCCAGTAGTAGTTTACCGGGACAGGAGGCCGGGGAGCTGTTTTTT
>TRBV4-2|TRBJ2-2|-|-
CASSPPGDSGELFF
TGTGCCAGCAGCCCCCCCGGTGATTCCGGGGAGCTGTTTTTT
>TRBV5-1|TRBJ1-6|-|TRBD1
CASSSDRANSPLHF
TGCGCCAGCAGCTCGGACAGGGCTAATTCACCCCTCCACTTT
>TRBV7-9|TRBJ2-1|-|-
CASSESEFF
TGTGCCAGCAGCGAGAGTGAGTTCTTC
>TRBV20-1|TRBJ2-1|-|-
CSAKGMDEQFF
TGCAGTGCTAAGGGGATGGATGAGCAGTTCTTC
>TRBV5-1|TRBJ2-1|-|-
CASSLANEYNEQFF
TGCGCCAGCAGCTTGGCTAACGAATACAATGAGCAGTTCTTC
>TRBV10-3|TRBJ2-7|-|TRBD1
CAISDRTGGIYEQYF
TGTGCCATCAGTGATAGGACAGGGGGTATCTACGAGCAGTACTTC
>TRBV10-3|TRBJ2-1|-|TRBD2
CAVGSGGAYNEQFF
TGTGCCGTCGGTAGCGGGGGGGCTTACAATGAGCAGTTCTTC
>TRBV5-1|TRBJ1-1|-|-
CASSLPLTYQGVTEAFF
TGCGCCAGCAGCTTGCCCCTGACTTATCAGGGTGTCACTGAAGCTTTCTTT
>TRBV5-4|TRBJ2-1|-|TRBD2
CASSLDRGLAGGSGDEQFF
TGTGCCAGCAGCTTGGACAGGGGTCTAGCGGGGGGCTCAGGCGATGAGCAGTTCTTC
>TRBV18|TRBJ2-7|-|TRBD1
CASSPVPNRGHEQYF
TGTGCCAGCTCGCCGGTCCCCAACAGGGGCCACGAGCAGTACTTC
>TRBV9|TRBJ2-3|-|TRBD2
CARSSGRSGDTQYF
TGTGCCAGAAGTAGCGGGAGGAGTGGAGATACGCAGTATTTT
>TRBV9|TRBJ1-1|-|-
CASSAEGGDGTEAFF
TGTGCCAGCAGCGCCGAAGGGGGGGATGGCACTGAAGCTTTCTTT
>TRBV18|TRBJ2-7|once|TRBD2
CASSQLAEASYEQYF
TGTGCCAGCTCACAACTAGCGGAGGCCTCCTACGAGCAGTACTTC
>TRBV2|TRBJ2-7|-|-
CASIGGYYEQYF
TGTGCCAGCATCGGGGGATACTACGAGCAGTACTTC
>TRBV6-5|TRBJ2-7|-|-
CASSYIGGVEQYF
TGTGCCAGCAGTTACATTGGAGGGGTCGAGCAGTACTTC
>TRBV5-1|TRBJ1-5|-|TRBD1
CASSWGQGGSNQPQHF
TGCGCCAGCAGCTGGGGACAGGGGGGAAGCAATCAGCCCCAGCATTTT
>TRBV2|TRBJ1-4|-|TRBD1
CASRGQGGEKLFF
TGTGCCAGCAGGGGACAGGGAGGGGAAAAACTGTTTTTT